The clone carrying this TCR beta chain has at least ten counts. Its antigen is not identified. Individual cDNA molecules received unique molecular identifiers. TCRdb re-called the 5' RACE reads through MiXCR, storing one row per CDR3 protein. Of around 81,000 distinct CDR3 sequences in the sample, more than 13% were seen once. The sample belongs to a study of early T cells in non-severe SARS-CoV-2 infection. Study summary: From unsorted whole blood, bulk RNA was sequenced, and the chains remained unpaired.

Germline assignment: CDR1 SGHRS and CDR2 YFSETQ. The CDR3 has 14 amino acids. V dropped 3 bases and J dropped 1 base, with 10 bases sitting between them. Points from the study as a whole: VDJdb matching, biased toward anti-spike CD8 responses, missed private and CD4 specificities.

This sequence joins TRBV5-1 and TRBJ1-1; D uncertain. This TCR was recovered from an adult who was a healthcare worker with PCR-confirmed SARS-CoV-2 infection or an uninfected control (not recorded which). Sequenced material: whole blood. The CDR3 nucleotides are TGCGCCAGCAGCTCTCAGGTTGGGAACACTGAAGCTTTCTTT. The encoded protein is CASSSQVGNTEAFF.